The present TCR beta chain was sequenced within a study of graft-versus-host responses after intestinal transplantation. About the study: For about three years after anti-thymocyte globulin induction, all recipients took tacrolimus and steroids.

With V trimmed by 2 bases and J by 3 bases, 3 bases remained unmatched. The V gene's germline CDR1 is SGDLS and CDR2 YYNGEE. This CDR3 is 14 amino acids long. Produced via immunoSEQ multiplex PCR; TCRdb's table is partial and in-frame only. This table has more than 50,000 clones, about 90% appearing once. Comment on this clone: What it recognizes is unknown.

Overall study results and limits: There were GvH clones found in recipient marrow, and some of them appeared first in ileum or blood.

The clonotype originates from a human patient who received an intestinal transplant, so some T cells may come from the graft donor. Sequencing was performed on PBMCs, taken around 120 days after intestinal transplantation. The gene calls are TRBV9 and TRBJ2-7; 9 bases are shared with TRBD2. Here the CDR3 reads CASSVVAGDYEQYF. The CDR3 nucleotides are TGTGCCAGCAGCGTCGTAGCGGGGGACTACGAGCAGTACTTC.